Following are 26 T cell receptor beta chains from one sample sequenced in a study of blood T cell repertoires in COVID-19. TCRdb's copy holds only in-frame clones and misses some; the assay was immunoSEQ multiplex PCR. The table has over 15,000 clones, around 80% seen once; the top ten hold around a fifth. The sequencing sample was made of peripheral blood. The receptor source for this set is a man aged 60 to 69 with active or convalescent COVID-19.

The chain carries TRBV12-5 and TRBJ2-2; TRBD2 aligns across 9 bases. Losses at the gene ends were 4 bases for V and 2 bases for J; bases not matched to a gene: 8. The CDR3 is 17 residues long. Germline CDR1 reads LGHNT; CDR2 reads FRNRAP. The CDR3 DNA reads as TGTGCTAGTGGTTCCATAGCGGGAGCTATCAACACCGGGGAGCTGTTTTTT. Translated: CASGSIAGAINTGELFF.

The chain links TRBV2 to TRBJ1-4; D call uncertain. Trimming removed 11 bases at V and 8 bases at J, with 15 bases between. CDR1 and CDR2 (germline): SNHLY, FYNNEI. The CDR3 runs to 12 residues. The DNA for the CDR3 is TGTGCCGTCACGGGAAACGGAGAAAAACTGTTTTTT. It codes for CAVTGNGEKLFF. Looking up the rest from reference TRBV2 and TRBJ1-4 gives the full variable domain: EPEVTQTPSHQVTQMGQEVILRCVPISNHLYFYWYRQILGQKVEFLVSFYNNEISEKSEIFDDQFSVERPDGSNFTLKIRSTKLEDSAMYFCAVTGNGEKLFFGSGTQLSVL.

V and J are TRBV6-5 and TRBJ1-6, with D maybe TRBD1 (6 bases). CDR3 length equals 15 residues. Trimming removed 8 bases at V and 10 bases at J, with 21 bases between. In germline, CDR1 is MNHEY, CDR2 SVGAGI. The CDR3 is CASGLIRGLQSPLHF. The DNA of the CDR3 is TGTGCCAGCGGCTTAATCAGGGGATTACAGTCACCCCTCCACTTT.

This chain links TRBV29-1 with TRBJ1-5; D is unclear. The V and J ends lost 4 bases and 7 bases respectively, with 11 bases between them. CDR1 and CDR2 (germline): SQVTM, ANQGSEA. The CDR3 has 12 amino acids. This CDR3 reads CSVGSVDQPQHF. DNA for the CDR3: TGCAGCGTTGGCAGCGTTGACCAGCCCCAGCATTTT.

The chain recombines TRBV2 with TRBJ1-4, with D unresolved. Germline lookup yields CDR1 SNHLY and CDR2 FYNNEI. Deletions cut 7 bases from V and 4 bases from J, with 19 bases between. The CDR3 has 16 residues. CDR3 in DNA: TGTGCCAGCATGGAATCCGGGATAGCCTTTAATGAAAAACTGTTTTTT. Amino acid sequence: CASMESGIAFNEKLFF.

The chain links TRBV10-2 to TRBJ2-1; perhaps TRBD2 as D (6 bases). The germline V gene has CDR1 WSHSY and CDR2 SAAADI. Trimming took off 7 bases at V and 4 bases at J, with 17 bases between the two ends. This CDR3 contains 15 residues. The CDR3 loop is CASTPGAGRYNEQFF. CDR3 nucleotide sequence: TGCGCCAGCACCCCTGGGGCGGGGCGGTACAATGAGCAGTTCTTC.

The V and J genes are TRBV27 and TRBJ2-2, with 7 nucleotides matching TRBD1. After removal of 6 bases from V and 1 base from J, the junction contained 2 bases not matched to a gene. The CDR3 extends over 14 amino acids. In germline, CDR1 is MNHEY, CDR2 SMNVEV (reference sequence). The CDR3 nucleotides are TGTGCCAGCAGACGACAGGGGAACACCGGGGAGCTGTTTTTT. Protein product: CASRRQGNTGELFF.

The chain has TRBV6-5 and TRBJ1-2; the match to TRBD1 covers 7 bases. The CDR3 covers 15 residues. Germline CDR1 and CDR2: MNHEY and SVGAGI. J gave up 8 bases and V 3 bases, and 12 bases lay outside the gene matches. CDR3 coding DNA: TGTGCCAGCAGTTATAACCGGGACAGCGAAAGCGGCTACACCTTC. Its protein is CASSYNRDSESGYTF.

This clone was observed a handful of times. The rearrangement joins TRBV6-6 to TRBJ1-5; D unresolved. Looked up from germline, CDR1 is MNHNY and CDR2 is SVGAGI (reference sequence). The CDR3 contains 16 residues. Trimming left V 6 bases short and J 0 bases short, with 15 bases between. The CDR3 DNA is TGTGCCAGCAGCTCCAAAAGAGGGTATAGCAATCAGCCCCAGCATTTT. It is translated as CASSSKRGYSNQPQHF.

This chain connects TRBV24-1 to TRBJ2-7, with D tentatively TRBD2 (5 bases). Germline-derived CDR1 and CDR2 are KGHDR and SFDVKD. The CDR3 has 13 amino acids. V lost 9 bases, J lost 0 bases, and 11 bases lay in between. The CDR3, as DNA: TGTGCCACCGCGCCGGGGAGCTCCTACGAGCAGTACTTC. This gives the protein CATAPGSSYEQYF.

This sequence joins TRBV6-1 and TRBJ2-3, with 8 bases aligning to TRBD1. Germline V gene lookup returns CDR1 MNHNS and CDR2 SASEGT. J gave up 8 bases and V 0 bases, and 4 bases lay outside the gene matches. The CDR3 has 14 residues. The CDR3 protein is CASSEAPGQGTQYF. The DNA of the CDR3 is TGTGCCAGCAGTGAAGCGCCCGGACAGGGTACGCAGTATTTT.

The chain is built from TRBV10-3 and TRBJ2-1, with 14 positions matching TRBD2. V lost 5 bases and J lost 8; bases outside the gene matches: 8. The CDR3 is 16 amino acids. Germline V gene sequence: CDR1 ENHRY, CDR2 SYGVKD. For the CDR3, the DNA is TGTGCCATCAGTACCGTCGGGACTAGCGGGGGACATGAGCAGTTCTTC. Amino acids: CAISTVGTSGGHEQFF.

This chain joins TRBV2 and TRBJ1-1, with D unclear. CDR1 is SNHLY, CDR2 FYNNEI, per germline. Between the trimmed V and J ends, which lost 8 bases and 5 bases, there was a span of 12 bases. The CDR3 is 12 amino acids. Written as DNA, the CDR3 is TGTGCCAGCGGCCCCGCGGGGACTGAAGCTTTCTTT. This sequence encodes CASGPAGTEAFF.

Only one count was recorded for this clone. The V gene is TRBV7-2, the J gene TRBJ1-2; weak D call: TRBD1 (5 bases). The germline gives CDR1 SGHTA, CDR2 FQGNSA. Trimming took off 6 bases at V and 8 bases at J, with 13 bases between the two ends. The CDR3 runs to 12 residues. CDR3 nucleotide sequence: TGTGCCAGCAGTCCCTCCAGGGTCGGCTACACCTTC. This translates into CASSPSRVGYTF.

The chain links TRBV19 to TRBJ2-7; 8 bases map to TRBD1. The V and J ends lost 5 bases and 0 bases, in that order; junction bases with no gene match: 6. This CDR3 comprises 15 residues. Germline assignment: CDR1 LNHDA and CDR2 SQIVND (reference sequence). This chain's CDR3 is CASSGGQGSSYEQYF. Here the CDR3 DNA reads TGTGCCAGTAGTGGAGGACAGGGAAGCTCCTACGAGCAGTACTTC.

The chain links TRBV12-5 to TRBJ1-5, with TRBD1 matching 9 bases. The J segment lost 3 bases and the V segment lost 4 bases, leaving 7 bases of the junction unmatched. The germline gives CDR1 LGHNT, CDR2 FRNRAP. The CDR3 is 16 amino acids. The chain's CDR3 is CASGSLTGGVNQPQHF. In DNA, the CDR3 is TGTGCTAGTGGTTCCCTGACAGGGGGAGTCAATCAGCCCCAGCATTTT.

CDR3 nucleotide sequence: TGTGCCACCAGTGATTATCGACAGGGTGGAGAGACCCAGTACTTC. Translating it yields CATSDYRQGGETQYF. The rearrangement links TRBV24-1 to TRBJ2-5; 7 bases agree with TRBD1. The trim removed 2 bases at V and 4 bases at J, leaving 6 bases unmatched. The germline gives CDR1 KGHDR, CDR2 SFDVKD. CDR3 length: 15 amino acids.

The CDR3 protein is CASSDRAGFYYEQYF. For the CDR3, the DNA is TGTGCCAGCAGCGATCGGGCGGGATTTTACTACGAGCAGTACTTC. The chain links TRBV5-6 to TRBJ2-7; D is perhaps TRBD2 (6 bases). This CDR3 region has 15 residues. Germline lookup yields CDR1 SGHDT and CDR2 YYEEEE. Deletions cut 4 bases from V and 3 bases from J, with 17 bases between. Filled out from reference TRBV5-6 and TRBJ2-7, the complete variable domain reads DAGVTQSPTHLIKTRGQQVTLRCSPKSGHDTVSWYQQALGQGPQFIFQYYEEEERQRGNFPDRFSGHQFPNYSSELNVNALLLGDSALYLCASSDRAGFYYEQYFGPGTRLTVT.

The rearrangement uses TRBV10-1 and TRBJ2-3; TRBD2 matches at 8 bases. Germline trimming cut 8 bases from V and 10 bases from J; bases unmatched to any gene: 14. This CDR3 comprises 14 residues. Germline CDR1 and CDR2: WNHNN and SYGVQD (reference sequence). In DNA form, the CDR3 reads TGCGCCAGCGGGGCACTTACAGCGGGGGTAGCGCAGTATTTT. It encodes CASGALTAGVAQYF.

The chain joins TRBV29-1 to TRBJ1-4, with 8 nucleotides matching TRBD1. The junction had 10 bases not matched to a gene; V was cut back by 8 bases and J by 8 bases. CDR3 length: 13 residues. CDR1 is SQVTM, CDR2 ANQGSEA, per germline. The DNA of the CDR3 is TGCAGCACTGAAACAGGGGGGAGGGAAAAACTGTTTTTT. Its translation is CSTETGGREKLFF.

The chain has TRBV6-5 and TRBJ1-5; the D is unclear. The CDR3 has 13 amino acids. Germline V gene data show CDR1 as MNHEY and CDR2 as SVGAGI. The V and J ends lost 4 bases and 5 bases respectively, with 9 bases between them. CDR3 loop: CASSSDNYQPQHF. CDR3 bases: TGTGCCAGCAGTTCCGACAACTATCAGCCCCAGCATTTT.

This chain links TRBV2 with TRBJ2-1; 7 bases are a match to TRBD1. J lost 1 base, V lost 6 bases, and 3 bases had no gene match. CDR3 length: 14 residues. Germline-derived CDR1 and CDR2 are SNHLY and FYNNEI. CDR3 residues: CASRDRVSYNEQFF. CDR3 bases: TGTGCCAGCAGAGACAGGGTTTCCTACAATGAGCAGTTCTTC.

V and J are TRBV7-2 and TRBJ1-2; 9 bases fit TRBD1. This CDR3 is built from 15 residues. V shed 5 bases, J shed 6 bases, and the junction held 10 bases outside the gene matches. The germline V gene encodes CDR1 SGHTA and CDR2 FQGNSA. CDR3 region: CASSLGTGRRNGYTF. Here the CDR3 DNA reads TGTGCCAGCAGCCTGGGGACAGGGCGGAGAAATGGCTACACCTTC.

CDR3 sequence: CASSFFGTGGPGANVLTF. The CDR3 DNA is TGTGCCAGCAGCTTCTTCGGGACAGGGGGTCCTGGGGCCAACGTCCTGACTTTC. The V and J genes are TRBV7-9 and TRBJ2-6; 11 nucleotides align to TRBD1. V was clipped by 3 bases and J by 2 bases; unmatched bases: 6. The CDR3 is 18 residues long. Germline V gene data show CDR1 as SEHNR and CDR2 as FQNEAQ (reference sequence).

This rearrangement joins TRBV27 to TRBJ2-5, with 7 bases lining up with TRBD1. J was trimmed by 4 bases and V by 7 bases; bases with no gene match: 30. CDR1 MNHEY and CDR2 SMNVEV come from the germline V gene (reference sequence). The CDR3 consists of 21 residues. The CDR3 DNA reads TGTGCCAGCATCGTCCGGACCAAAGGGGGCTGGGCCCCGCCGCTTGGAGAGACCCAGTACTTC. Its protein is CASIVRTKGGWAPPLGETQYF.

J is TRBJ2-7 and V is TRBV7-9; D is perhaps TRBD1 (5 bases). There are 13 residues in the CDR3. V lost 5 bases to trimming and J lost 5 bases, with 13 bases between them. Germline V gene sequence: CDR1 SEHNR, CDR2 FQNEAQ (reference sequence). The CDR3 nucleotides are TGTGCCAGCAGCACCAGGGTTACTGACGAGCAGTACTTC. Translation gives CASSTRVTDEQYF.